These 5 T cell receptor beta chains were all obtained from the same sample, sequenced in a study of T cell clonality in common variable immunodeficiency. Study-level findings and limits: Fewer deletions and N-nucleotide insertions were reportedly seen in common variable immunodeficiency TCR beta sequences.

The assay was immunoSEQ multiplex PCR, and TCRdb's table has in-frame clones only and misses some. The data show about 34,000 clones, with none appearing a single time. The antigens of these receptors remain unknown. The sample taken for sequencing was peripheral blood mononuclear cells. The receptors derive from a human donor with common variable immunodeficiency.

This clone was found many times. The CDR3 goes on 3 residues after the read ends, and that part is filled in from the germline J gene. The chain employs TRBV28 and TRBJ1-4; TRBD1 aligns across 9 bases. CDR3 length: 15 amino acids. From germline, CDR1 is MDHEN and CDR2 SYDVKM. Losses at the gene ends were 6 bases for V and 2 bases for J; bases not matched to a gene: 4. CDR3 residues: CASRRGTGTNEKLFF. Incomplete CDR3 DNA: TGTGCCAGCAGAAGGGGGACAGGGACTAATGAAAAA.

This clone was detected many times. The read finishes 3 residues shy of the CDR3 end, and the germline J gene is used to complete it. The chain employs TRBV4-1 and TRBJ1-1; TRBD1 is a possible D gene (6 bases). The CDR3 has 14 residues. Germline V gives CDR1 MGHRA, CDR2 YSYEKL. Incomplete CDR3 DNA: TGCGCCAGCAGCCCATCACAGGGTGGCAAGGAA. Its translation is CASSPSQGGKE. Given in full, the CDR3 is CASSPSQGGKEAFF.

For this clone: The read ends 3 residues shy of where the CDR3 ends; the end is completed using the germline J gene. This chain uses TRBV11-2 with TRBJ2-7; D gene unclear. There are 14 residues in the CDR3. Trimming pared 1 base from V and 6 bases from J, leaving 13 bases between. The germline V gene has CDR1 SGHAT and CDR2 FQNNGV. The CDR3 sequence is CASSLGGHSSEQYF. Incomplete CDR3 DNA: TGTGCCAGCAGCTTAGGTGGCCACTCTAGCGAG. Full variable domain (remainder filled in from reference TRBV11-2 and TRBJ2-7): EAGVAQSPRYKIIEKRQSVAFWCNPISGHATLYWYQQILGQGPKLLIQFQNNGVVDDSQLPKDRFSAERLKGVDSTLKIQPAKLEDSAVYLCASSLGGHSSEQYFGPGTRLTVT.

This clone was observed at least ten times. The read ends 3 residues before the CDR3 terminus; that terminus is restored from the germline J gene. The rearrangement joins TRBV28 to TRBJ1-2; perhaps TRBD1 as D (6 bases). This CDR3 comprises 13 residues. The ends were cut back, 3 bases at V and 4 bases at J, with 9 bases in the middle. Germline-derived CDR1 and CDR2 are MDHEN and SYDVKM. The part of the CDR3 DNA that was read is TGTGCCAGCAGTTTCGACAGGCCCTATGGC. Residues: CASSFDRPYG. The whole CDR3 protein reads CASSFDRPYGYTF.

This clone came up many times. The sequenced fragment ends 3 residues before the CDR3 boundary, so the rest is inferred from the germline J gene. The chain links TRBV18 to TRBJ1-1, with D possibly matching TRBD1 (6 bases). This CDR3 region has 14 residues. Trimming took off 3 bases at V and 6 bases at J, with 14 bases between the two ends. Germline V gives CDR1 KGHSH, CDR2 LQKENI. The CDR3 here is CASSPQGLRSEAFF. The DNA read from the CDR3 is TGTGCCAGCTCACCGCAGGGGCTACGTTCTGAA.